The 26 T cell receptor beta chains below come from one sample, sequenced in a study of regulatory T cells in long-lasting Graves disease (dated by TCRdb to the early 2020s). Libraries were prepared through multiplex PCR. Sequencing used an Illumina HiSeq 4000. TCR beta libraries were built with iRepertoire HTBI primers and Arm-PCR amplification of CDR3 regions. Starting from the raw public reads, TCRdb applied fastp trimming at Q25, assembled clones with MiXCR and retained in-frame beta chains. Identical CDR3 protein sequences are pooled into one entry, listed with their most common genes and DNA. The table for this sample lists 250,000 or so distinct CDR3 sequences; 20% of them were counted only once. The ten largest clones represent about 14% of the sample. The time point label of this sample denotes: newly diagnosed GD, antithyroid drugs for less than 3 months. RNA was extracted from PBMCs in TRIzol for both TCR sequencing and RNA sequencing.

This material consisted of peripheral blood mononuclear cells (PBMCs), taken at new diagnosis, from a patient treated with antithyroid drugs. These receptors were collected from a female donor with Graves disease.

This clonotype appeared a few times. The chain joins TRBV18 to TRBJ1-4; 7 bases line up with TRBD1. This CDR3 is 15 amino acids long. The ends lost 0 bases at V and 7 bases at J; junction bases unmatched: 5. Germline V gene lookup returns CDR1 KGHSH and CDR2 LQKENI. The CDR3 nucleotides read TGTGCCAGCTCACCACCGAGACAGGGAAGTGAAAAACTGTTTTTT. Its translation: CASSPPRQGSEKLFF.

About this clonotype itself: A far larger clone is a single base away, which makes a read error likely. The chain combines TRBV7-3 with TRBJ1-4, with 7 bases identical to TRBD1. The CDR3 length is 15 residues. The V gene's germline CDR1 is SGHTA and CDR2 FQGTGA. The CDR3 sequence: CASSRQGATNEELFF. CDR3 nucleotide sequence: TGTGCCAGCAGCCGACAGGGAGCAACTAATGAAGAACTGTTTTTT.

This clonotype occurred many times. CDR3 bases: TGTGCCAGCAGTTTAGTTTTGGGTCTCGACACTGAAGCTTTCTTT. Translating gives CASSLVLGLDTEAFF. This chain joins TRBV28 and TRBJ1-1; no clear D gene. Trimming took off 2 bases at V and 3 bases at J, with 13 bases between the two ends. Germline V gene lookup returns CDR1 MDHEN and CDR2 SYDVKM. This CDR3 has 15 amino acids.

This clonotype came up a few times. The V gene is TRBV7-2, the J gene TRBJ1-4; D is unresolved. The CDR3 consists of 16 residues. Germline values: CDR1 SGHTA, CDR2 FQGNSA. Trimming removed 4 bases at V and 5 bases at J, with 17 bases between. In nucleotides, the CDR3 is TGTGCCAGCAGCTCCACATACGCTAGAGTGAATGAAAAACTGTTTTTT. It encodes CASSSTYARVNEKLFF.

This clonotype was detected ten times or more. The chain employs TRBV7-9 and TRBJ2-3; 10 nucleotides align to TRBD1. The CDR3 totals 16 residues. V lost 1 base and J lost 3; bases outside the gene matches: 4. The germline gives CDR1 SEHNR, CDR2 FQNEAQ (reference sequence). CDR3 amino acids: CASSLGPGQGTDTQYF. The CDR3 DNA reads TGTGCCAGCAGCTTAGGGCCGGGACAGGGGACAGATACGCAGTATTTT.

The chain employs TRBV27 and TRBJ2-1; possible D gene TRBD1, 5 bases. The V gene lost 5 bases and the J gene lost 8 bases, with 13 bases spanning the gap. This CDR3 spans 13 amino acids. CDR1 and CDR2 from the germline V gene are MNHEY and SMNVEV (reference sequence). CDR3 nucleotide sequence: TGTGCCAGCAGTCTACAGGTGGGTGATGAGCAGTTCTTC. Its translation is CASSLQVGDEQFF.

This clonotype was seen a handful of times. The gene calls are TRBV9 and TRBJ2-3; 7 bases are a match to TRBD2. Germline V gene data show CDR1 as SGDLS and CDR2 as YYNGEE. This CDR3 is built from 16 residues. After removal of 3 bases from V and 2 bases from J, the junction contained 9 bases not matched to a gene. The CDR3 bases are TGTGCCAGCAGCGCGGGGGGAGGACTGAACACAGATACGCAGTATTTT. Its translation: CASSAGGGLNTDTQYF. The whole variable domain, filled in from reference TRBV9 and TRBJ2-3, reads DSGVTQTPKHLITATGQRVTLRCSPRSGDLSVYWYQQSLDQGLQFLIQYYNGEERAKGNILERFSAQQFPDLHSELNLSSLELGDSALYFCASSAGGGLNTDTQYFGPGTRLTVL.

Worth noting for this clonotype: This could be a read error, since a much larger clone is one nucleotide away. V usage is TRBV12-3 or TRBV12-4 and J usage is TRBJ1-1; unclear D gene. Trimming shortened V by 7 bases and J by 6 bases, and 15 bases separated the two germline ends. The CDR3 has 13 residues. The chain's CDR3 is CASNPFGGAEAFF. The CDR3 nucleotides read TGTGCCAGCAACCCCTTTGGCGGGGCTGAAGCTTTCTTT.

This clonotype was detected a few times. V usage is TRBV6-4 and J usage is TRBJ2-4; D not resolved. V gave up 2 bases and J gave up 5 bases, with 7 bases separating them. Germline V CDR1 and CDR2: MRHNA, SNTAGT. There are 13 residues in the CDR3. For the CDR3, the DNA is TGTGCCAGCAGTGACGGAACAGAAAACATTCAGTACTTC. Protein product: CASSDGTENIQYF.

At least ten counts were recorded for this clonotype. V and J are TRBV11-2 and TRBJ1-1, with D unresolved. The CDR3 covers 12 residues. In germline, CDR1 is SGHAT, CDR2 FQNNGV. Trimming stripped 0 bases from V and 4 bases from J, with 3 bases between. For the CDR3, the DNA is TGTGCCAGCAGCTTAGATAGCACTGAAGCTTTCTTT. Amino acid sequence: CASSLDSTEAFF.

This sequence joins TRBV30 and TRBJ2-7; 8 bases fit TRBD1. Germline V gene sequence: CDR1 GTSNPN, CDR2 SVGIG (reference sequence). V was pared by 7 bases and J by 1 base, with 9 bases of the junction left unmatched. The CDR3 covers 14 residues. The CDR3 is CALKDRDGSYEQYF. CDR3 sequence (DNA): TGTGCCTTGAAGGACAGGGATGGGTCCTACGAGCAGTACTTC.

The chain couples TRBV25-1 to TRBJ1-4; no reliable D call. V lost 3 bases and J lost 2, with 16 bases in between. Germline V gene sequence: CDR1 MGHDK, CDR2 SYGVNS. The CDR3 consists of 17 residues. The CDR3 region has the DNA TGTGCCAGCAGTGATAATCGGGATTACCGCACTAATGAAAAACTGTTTTTT. It translates to CASSDNRDYRTNEKLFF.

The CDR3 DNA reads TGTGCCAGTAGTATTAGGAGGGGCGCAGCGAACTTCCAAGCTTTCTTT. Protein: CASSIRRGAANFQAFF. This chain joins TRBV19 and TRBJ1-1; D perhaps matches TRBD1 (5 bases). Germline V gives CDR1 LNHDA, CDR2 SQIVND (reference sequence). V was shortened by 3 bases and J by 9 bases, with 23 bases between the two germline ends. The CDR3 has 16 amino acids.

This clonotype was observed a single time. With a much larger clone just one base away, this may be a read error. The chain links TRBV20-1 to TRBJ2-3; TRBD2 matches 7 bases. This CDR3 region has 13 residues. Trimming took 1 base from V and 5 from J; bases not matched to a gene: 3. CDR1 DFQATT and CDR2 SNEGSKA come from the germline V gene (reference sequence). The CDR3 spells CSARVIAGDTQYF. CDR3 DNA sequence: TGCAGTGCTAGAGTCATAGCGGGAGATACGCAGTATTTT.

The chain is built from TRBV20-1 and TRBJ1-2; a weak D match, TRBD1 (5 bases). Germline CDR1 DFQATT, CDR2 SNEGSKA (reference sequence). This CDR3 is built from 12 residues. With 4 bases removed from V and 4 bases from J, the gap between germline ends came to 10 bases. CDR3 DNA: TGCAGTGCTACCCCCGGGGGCTATGGCTACACCTTC. Encoded protein: CSATPGGYGYTF.

The table lists this clonotype with a few counts. The chain recombines TRBV9 with TRBJ2-1; possible D gene TRBD2, 6 bases. V was cut by 4 bases and J by 0 bases, with 17 bases left in between. Germline V CDR1 and CDR2: SGDLS, YYNGEE. The CDR3 runs to 17 residues. The CDR3 spells CASSSPGGEFSYNEQFF. The CDR3 DNA reads TGTGCCAGCAGCAGTCCCGGCGGGGAATTCTCCTACAATGAGCAGTTCTTC.

This clonotype was recorded many times. The chain carries TRBV7-2 and TRBJ2-6; tentatively, D is TRBD1 (6 bases). With 4 bases removed from V and 3 bases from J, the gap between germline ends came to 10 bases. The CDR3 sequence is 15 residues long. Looked up from germline, CDR1 is SGHTA and CDR2 is FQGNSA. The CDR3 DNA sequence: TGTGCCAGCAGCTCTTACAGGGTTGGGGCCAACGTCCTGACTTTC. Translating it yields CASSSYRVGANVLTF.

This clonotype occurred many times. The rearrangement joins TRBV7-9 to TRBJ2-1; 10 nucleotides line up with TRBD2. CDR3 length equals 17 residues. CDR1 SEHNR and CDR2 FQNEAQ come from the germline V gene (reference sequence). With V trimmed by 2 bases and J by 0 bases, 4 bases remained unmatched. CDR3 in amino acids: CASSLRASGSSYNEQFF. The CDR3 DNA is TGTGCCAGCAGCTTAAGGGCTAGCGGGAGCTCCTACAATGAGCAGTTCTTC.

This clonotype has a count of ten or more. V usage is TRBV20-1 and J usage is TRBJ2-7, with 8 nucleotides matching TRBD1. The CDR3 sequence is 11 residues long. J lost 4 bases, V lost 5 bases, and 1 base had no gene match. Germline-derived CDR1 and CDR2 are DFQATT and SNEGSKA (reference sequence). The CDR3 sequence: CSARQGYEQYF. The DNA for the CDR3 is TGCAGTGCTCGACAGGGGTACGAGCAGTACTTC.

This chain joins TRBV6-5 and TRBJ2-1, with 9 positions matching TRBD2. With V trimmed by 2 bases and J by 9 bases, 8 bases remained unmatched. This CDR3 spans 15 amino acids. Germline V gene lookup returns CDR1 MNHEY and CDR2 SVGAGI. CDR3 residues: CASSYLPSGMGEQFF. The CDR3 DNA sequence: TGTGCCAGCAGTTACCTTCCTAGCGGGATGGGTGAGCAGTTCTTC.

This clonotype was observed many times. This chain connects TRBV5-1 to TRBJ2-5, with D tentatively TRBD1 (5 bases). Per germline, CDR1 SGHRS and CDR2 YFSETQ. CDR3 length equals 14 residues. V was cut by 0 bases and J by 2 bases, with 8 bases left in between. This chain's CDR3 is CASSLGTTQETQYF. For the CDR3, the DNA is TGCGCCAGCAGCTTGGGGACAACACAAGAGACCCAGTACTTC. The complete variable domain, with remaining parts taken from reference TRBV5-1 and TRBJ2-5, reads KAGVTQTPRYLIKTRGQQVTLSCSPISGHRSVSWYQQTPGQGLQFLFEYFSETQRNKGNFPGRFSGRQFSNSRSEMNVSTLELGDSALYLCASSLGTTQETQYFGPGTRLLVL.

The chain links TRBV2 to TRBJ2-1, with 10 bases identical to TRBD2. The DNA end lines up better with TRBJ2-5; the J call may be wrong. CDR3 size: 14 residues. The germline CDR1 and CDR2 sequences are SNHLY and FYNNEI. CDR3 bases: TGTGCCAGCAGCGGGACTAGCGAGGTGGGGACCCAGTACTTC. Encoded protein: CASSGTSEVGTQYF.

This clonotype was recorded at least ten times. The chain couples TRBV11-2 to TRBJ2-7, with D perhaps TRBD1 (6 bases). V lost 0 bases, J lost 6 bases, and 12 bases lay in between. Germline V gives CDR1 SGHAT, CDR2 FQNNGV. The CDR3 is made up of 14 amino acids. This CDR3 is CASSLDGGYGEQYF. The DNA for the CDR3 is TGTGCCAGCAGCTTAGATGGGGGCTACGGCGAGCAGTACTTC.

This clonotype was counted only a few times. The chain joins TRBV5-4 to TRBJ1-2; D gene uncertain. The CDR3 contains 13 residues. V was shortened by 0 bases and J by 4 bases, with 7 bases between the two germline ends. CDR1 and CDR2 from the germline V gene are SGHNT and YYREEE (reference sequence). The chain's CDR3 is CASSLAGSYGYTF. In DNA, the CDR3 is TGTGCCAGCAGCTTGGCCGGGTCCTATGGCTACACCTTC.

This clonotype was recorded at least ten times. The V and J genes are TRBV7-9 and TRBJ2-1; perhaps TRBD2 as D (7 bases). Germline CDR1 SEHNR, CDR2 FQNEAQ (reference sequence). CDR3 length: 14 amino acids. The V end was cut by 8 bases, the J end by 0 bases, with 11 bases between. For the CDR3, the DNA is TGTGCCAGCTTGGGGGGGCTCTCCTACAATGAGCAGTTCTTC. This gives the protein CASLGGLSYNEQFF.

This clonotype was seen at least ten times. The junction differs from germline at one of its ends, possibly a read error. In nucleotides, the CDR3 is TGTGCCAGCAGCCGGACTAGCGGGGACACCGGGGAGCTGTTTTTT. This sequence encodes CASSRTSGDTGELFF. The V call is TRBV5-1, the J call TRBJ2-2; 12 bases map to TRBD2. The CDR3 extends over 15 amino acids. Germline V gene data show CDR1 as SGHRS and CDR2 as YFSETQ.